This entry lists 29 T cell receptor beta chains sequenced from one sample in a study of T-cell memory formation after mild COVID-19. TCRdb reanalysed the 5' RACE reads using MiXCR and keeps one entry per CDR3 protein. The data contain 190,000 or so distinct CDR3 sequences, 20% to 25% of them seen just once; the ten biggest clones take up 23%. Sequencing used PBMCs or a T cell subset sorted from them (not recorded which). These receptors were taken from an adult woman who had mild COVID-19 (a few samples of this study predate the infection). Cell type and time point are not known.

The gene calls are TRBV11-3 and TRBJ2-2; D gene uncertain. Trimming left V 5 bases short and J 6 bases short, with 7 bases between. Per the germline V gene, CDR1 is SGHNT and CDR2 is YENEEA. CDR3 length equals 12 residues. Here the CDR3 DNA reads TGTGCCAGCAGCGATAGTTCCGGGGAGCTGTTTTTT. It is translated as CASSDSSGELFF.

This clonotype turned up a few times. V gene TRBV6-5 combines with J gene TRBJ2-7; 12 bases map to TRBD2. This CDR3 is built from 15 residues. Unmatched junction bases numbered 7, after V lost 5 bases and J lost 5 bases. Germline V gene sequence: CDR1 MNHEY, CDR2 SVGAGI. This CDR3 is CASSHGTSGSNEQYF. The CDR3 DNA is TGTGCCAGCAGTCACGGGACTAGCGGGTCGAACGAGCAGTACTTC.

The sample holds a few counts of this clonotype. The chain employs TRBV14 and TRBJ2-6; D remains ambiguous. This CDR3 spans 18 amino acids. Germline loops: CDR1 SGHDN, CDR2 FVKESK. Trimming left V 0 bases short and J 0 bases short, with 12 bases between. CDR3: CASSQERSAISGANVLTF. CDR3 bases: TGTGCCAGCAGCCAAGAAAGGTCCGCTATCTCTGGGGCCAACGTCCTGACTTTC. The full variable domain, completed using reference TRBV14 and TRBJ2-6, is EAGVTQFPSHSVIEKGQTVTLRCDPISGHDNLYWYRRVMGKEIKFLLHFVKESKQDESGMPNNRFLAERTGGTYSTLKVQPAELEDSGVYFCASSQERSAISGANVLTFGAGSRLTVL.

This clonotype has only a few counts. The V and J genes are TRBV20-1 and TRBJ2-3, with D perhaps matching TRBD2 (6 bases). Trimming cost V 6 bases and J 3 bases, with 19 bases left between them. This CDR3 contains 15 residues. CDR1 and CDR2 (germline): DFQATT, SNEGSKA (reference sequence). In DNA form, the CDR3 reads TGCAGTGCACCGAGGAGGGTTTGGTATACAGATACGCAGTATTTT. This gives the protein CSAPRRVWYTDTQYF.

V and J are TRBV7-6 and TRBJ1-1; possibly TRBD1 for D (6 bases). The CDR3 totals 14 residues. V was trimmed by 6 bases and J by 8 bases, leaving 19 bases between them. Per germline, CDR1 SGHVS and CDR2 FNYEAQ. CDR3 sequence: CASRPSTGNGEAFF. The CDR3 coding sequence is TGTGCCAGCAGACCATCAACAGGGAATGGAGAAGCTTTCTTT.

This clonotype was observed a handful of times. The V call is TRBV7-3, the J call TRBJ2-1; either TRBD1 or TRBD2 may fit D (5 bases each). With 4 bases removed from V and 10 bases from J, the gap between germline ends came to 17 bases. Germline CDR1 reads SGHTA; CDR2 reads FQGTGA. The CDR3 is 14 amino acids. The CDR3 DNA follows: TGTGCCAGCAGCTCAAGGGACGGGCATGGCGAGCAGTTCTTC. This codes for CASSSRDGHGEQFF.

This clonotype appeared a few times. J is TRBJ2-3 and V is TRBV29-1; no definite D call. Trimming took 6 bases from V and 2 from J, leaving 9 bases between them. The CDR3 has 12 residues. The germline V gene has CDR1 SQVTM and CDR2 ANQGSEA. CDR3 in amino acids: CSVQDLTDTQYF. The DNA for the CDR3 is TGCAGCGTGCAGGATCTCACAGATACGCAGTATTTT.

The rearrangement joins TRBV12-3 or TRBV12-4 to TRBJ2-3, with D perhaps matching TRBD1 or TRBD2 (6 bases each). The CDR3 has 16 amino acids. Trimming stripped 5 bases from V and 0 bases from J, with 15 bases between. DNA for the CDR3: TGTGCCAGCAGTCCATCCGGAGGGGGGAGCACAGATACGCAGTATTTT. This codes for CASSPSGGGSTDTQYF.

As concerns this clonotype: A junction end diverges from the germline sequence, so it may reflect a read error. The rearrangement uses TRBV7-3 and TRBJ2-3; TRBD1 matches at 8 bases. The CDR3 contains 15 residues. Germline loops: CDR1 SGHTA, CDR2 FQGTGA. CDR3 nucleotides: TGTGCCAGCAGCATAACAGGGGGGCCGGCAGATACGCAGTATTTT. Amino acid sequence: CASSITGGPADTQYF.

This clonotype came up a few times. The rearrangement joins TRBV25-1 to TRBJ1-4; tentatively, D is TRBD1 (5 bases). Germline values: CDR1 MGHDK, CDR2 SYGVNS. V lost 6 bases to trimming and J lost 11 bases, with 10 bases between them. The CDR3 is 11 residues long. The CDR3 region is CASSSKGKLFF. CDR3 nucleotides: TGTGCCAGCAGCTCGAAGGGGAAACTGTTTTTT.

The sample holds a few counts of this clonotype. The gene calls are TRBV7-9 and TRBJ1-1, with D perhaps TRBD1 (6 bases). Germline V gives CDR1 SEHNR, CDR2 FQNEAQ (reference sequence). The CDR3 is 15 amino acids. V was pared by 5 bases and J by 8 bases, with 21 bases between. The chain's CDR3 is CASSTVAGGPTEAFF. CDR3 coding DNA: TGTGCCAGCAGCACCGTGGCGGGGGGCCCTACCGAAGCTTTCTTT.

This clonotype was seen a handful of times. J is TRBJ2-3 and V is TRBV3-1; D gene ambiguous. The CDR3 length is 15 residues. Looked up from germline, CDR1 is LGHDT and CDR2 is YNNKEL (reference sequence). V lost 0 bases to trimming and J lost 4 bases, with 11 bases between them. In DNA, the CDR3 is TGTGCCAGCAGCCAAGAAGAGGTAGCTTCAGATACGCAGTATTTT. Its translation is CASSQEEVASDTQYF.

This clonotype was seen a single time. The chain is built from TRBV11-3 and TRBJ2-3; D might be TRBD1 or TRBD2, each matching 6 bases. Per the germline V gene, CDR1 is SGHNT and CDR2 is YENEEA. The CDR3 loop spans 15 amino acids. Trimming took 8 bases from V and 2 from J, leaving 17 bases between them. CDR3 residues: CASSGASDITDTQYF. The CDR3 nucleotides read TGTGCCAGCTCGGGGGCTAGCGACATCACAGATACGCAGTATTTT.

This clonotype showed up many times. V usage is TRBV12-3 or TRBV12-4 and J usage is TRBJ2-2; 8 bases line up with TRBD1. With 6 bases clipped from V and 1 base from J, the junction kept 4 bases outside the gene matches. The CDR3 contains 15 residues. CDR3 region: CASSLGQGNTGELFF. CDR3 nucleotides: TGTGCCAGCAGCCTCGGACAGGGGAACACCGGGGAGCTGTTTTTT.

In this sample, this clonotype turned up many times. The rearrangement links TRBV9 to TRBJ2-1; 7 bases align to TRBD2. CDR1 and CDR2 (germline): SGDLS, YYNGEE. The ends lost 0 bases at V and 5 bases at J; junction bases unmatched: 2. The CDR3 has 14 amino acids. In DNA, the CDR3 is TGTGCCAGCAGCGTAGGCCTAGCGGACAATGAGCAGTTCTTC. Encoded protein: CASSVGLADNEQFF.

The V and J genes are TRBV18 and TRBJ2-1, with 10 nucleotides matching TRBD1. Germline-derived CDR1 and CDR2 are KGHSH and LQKENI. The CDR3 is made up of 17 amino acids. V dropped 3 bases and J dropped 8; count of bases not matched to a gene: 13. The CDR3 is CASSPNLRGQGNDEQFF. The DNA of the CDR3 is TGTGCCAGCTCACCCAACCTCCGGGGACAGGGGAACGATGAGCAGTTCTTC. Using reference TRBV18 and TRBJ2-1 for the parts outside the CDR3, the full variable domain is NAGVMQNPRHLVRRRGQEARLRCSPMKGHSHVYWYRQLPEEGLKFMVYLQKENIIDESGMPKERFSAEFPKEGPSILRIQQVVRGDSAAYFCASSPNLRGQGNDEQFFGPGTRLTVL.

This chain joins TRBV7-2 and TRBJ1-6; D is unclear. Between the trimmed V and J ends, which lost 1 base and 7 bases, there was a span of 11 bases. CDR1 is SGHTA, CDR2 FQGNSA, per germline. The CDR3 runs to 15 residues. The CDR3 is CASSLEGGLNSPLHF. In DNA, the CDR3 is TGTGCCAGCAGCTTAGAGGGAGGGTTGAATTCACCCCTCCACTTT. Looking up the rest from reference TRBV7-2 and TRBJ1-6 gives the full variable domain: GAGVSQSPSNKVTEKGKDVELRCDPISGHTALYWYRQSLGQGLEFLIYFQGNSAPDKSGLPSDRFSAERTGGSVSTLTIQRTQQEDSAVYLCASSLEGGLNSPLHFGNGTRLTVT.

In its sample, this clonotype was seen a few times. V gene TRBV2 combines with J gene TRBJ1-1, with D possibly matching TRBD1 (5 bases). Germline-derived CDR1 and CDR2 are SNHLY and FYNNEI. V was clipped by 6 bases and J by 5 bases, with 31 bases between them. This CDR3 is built from 19 residues. CDR3: CASRPFTGGGAKLDTEAFF. In DNA, the CDR3 is TGTGCCAGCAGGCCGTTTACCGGGGGAGGCGCGAAACTTGATACTGAAGCTTTCTTT.

Only one count was recorded for this clonotype. This chain connects TRBV5-4 to TRBJ1-2, with D uncertain. CDR1 SGHNT and CDR2 YYREEE come from the germline V gene (reference sequence). This CDR3 is 14 amino acids long. V was trimmed by 0 bases and J by 8 bases, leaving 14 bases between them. CDR3 DNA sequence: TGTGCCAGCAGCTTGGATCTCGGGCTTATCGGCTACACCTTC. Its translation is CASSLDLGLIGYTF. The whole variable domain, filled in from reference TRBV5-4 and TRBJ1-2, reads ETGVTQSPTHLIKTRGQQVTLRCSSQSGHNTVSWYQQALGQGPQFIFQYYREEENGRGNFPPRFSGLQFPNYSSELNVNALELDDSALYLCASSLDLGLIGYTFGSGTRLTVV.

This chain uses TRBV6-2 or TRBV6-3 with TRBJ2-6; D is unresolved. Germline V lookup: CDR1 MNHEY, CDR2 SVGEGT. Trimming removed 5 bases from V and 0 bases from J, with 5 bases in between. This CDR3 is built from 14 residues. Here the CDR3 reads CASSTVSGANVLTF. CDR3 DNA sequence: TGTGCCAGCAGTACAGTCTCTGGGGCCAACGTCCTGACTTTC.

In this sample, this clonotype turned up a few times. The chain carries TRBV11-2 and TRBJ2-3, with TRBD2 identical over 8 bases. This CDR3 is built from 16 residues. The germline V gene encodes CDR1 SGHAT and CDR2 FQNNGV. Unmatched junction bases numbered 13, after V lost 5 bases and J lost 6 bases. The CDR3 sequence is CASSPTSGYSGDTQYF. CDR3 nucleotide sequence: TGTGCCAGCAGCCCCACTAGCGGCTATAGCGGTGATACGCAGTATTTT.

In this sample, this clonotype turned up a few times. The chain is built from TRBV7-9 and TRBJ2-7, with D unclear. The V gene lost 5 bases and the J gene lost 6 bases, with 8 bases spanning the gap. The CDR3 loop spans 11 amino acids. Per germline, CDR1 SEHNR and CDR2 FQNEAQ (reference sequence). CDR3 in DNA: TGTGCCAGCAGCGGAGAAGGCGAGCAGTACTTC. This gives the protein CASSGEGEQYF.

V usage is TRBV10-3 and J usage is TRBJ2-3; no clear D. CDR1 and CDR2 (germline): ENHRY, SYGVKD. Between the trimmed V and J ends, which lost 0 bases and 0 bases, there was a span of 16 bases. The length of the CDR3 is 18 residues. The CDR3 sequence is CAISESWVNGESTDTQYF. CDR3 coding DNA: TGTGCCATCAGTGAGTCGTGGGTCAATGGAGAGAGCACAGATACGCAGTATTTT.

The table lists this clonotype with a few counts. CDR3 nucleotide sequence: TGTGCCAGCCTAAGCGGGGGGGCATATGAGCAGTTCTTC. It specifies CASLSGGAYEQFF. The chain is built from TRBV7-9 and TRBJ2-1; 10 nucleotides align to TRBD2. Germline lookup yields CDR1 SEHNR and CDR2 FQNEAQ (reference sequence). CDR3 length equals 13 residues. After removal of 8 bases from V and 8 bases from J, the junction contained 6 bases not matched to a gene.

This clonotype was seen a few times. In DNA, the CDR3 is TGTGCCAGCAGCGGCGTCGGGGGGCACACAGATACGCAGTATTTT. It yields the protein CASSGVGGHTDTQYF. This chain links TRBV5-4 with TRBJ2-3; TRBD2 is a possible D gene (7 bases). Germline V gene lookup returns CDR1 SGHNT and CDR2 YYREEE (reference sequence). The CDR3 spans 15 residues. The V and J ends lost 4 bases and 2 bases respectively, with 14 bases between them. The full variable domain, with the rest looked up from reference TRBV5-4 and TRBJ2-3, is ETGVTQSPTHLIKTRGQQVTLRCSSQSGHNTVSWYQQALGQGPQFIFQYYREEENGRGNFPPRFSGLQFPNYSSELNVNALELDDSALYLCASSGVGGHTDTQYFGPGTRLTVL.

This chain joins TRBV14 and TRBJ2-1, with D uncertain. This CDR3 has 14 amino acids. Trimming removed 2 bases from V and 0 bases from J, with 5 bases in between. Germline values: CDR1 SGHDN, CDR2 FVKESK. The CDR3, as DNA: TGTGCCAGCAGCCAAACGGGCTCCTACAATGAGCAGTTCTTC. It specifies CASSQTGSYNEQFF.

The chain employs TRBV2 and TRBJ2-5; no clear D. In germline, CDR1 is SNHLY, CDR2 FYNNEI. V lost 6 bases and J 2 bases, leaving 16 bases between the germline ends. This CDR3 comprises 15 residues. The CDR3 protein is CASRPLLGIQETQYF. Written as DNA, the CDR3 is TGTGCCAGCAGGCCACTGCTAGGGATACAAGAGACCCAGTACTTC. The full variable domain, in which reference TRBV2 and TRBJ2-5 provide the parts outside the CDR3, is EPEVTQTPSHQVTQMGQEVILRCVPISNHLYFYWYRQILGQKVEFLVSFYNNEISEKSEIFDDQFSVERPDGSNFTLKIRSTKLEDSAMYFCASRPLLGIQETQYFGPGTRLLVL.

V and J are TRBV6-5 and TRBJ1-1; TRBD1 might be the D (5 bases). The CDR3 sequence is 13 residues long. Trimming stripped 6 bases from V and 4 bases from J, with 12 bases between. From germline, CDR1 is MNHEY and CDR2 SVGAGI. CDR3 loop: CASRRHRGTEAFF. The CDR3 DNA is TGTGCCAGCAGGAGGCATAGGGGCACTGAAGCTTTCTTT.

This clonotype was counted only a few times. The CDR3 sequence: CASSTTSGGYADTQYF. DNA of the CDR3: TGCGCCAGCAGCACGACTAGCGGGGGGTATGCAGATACGCAGTATTTT. The J gene is TRBJ2-3, the V gene TRBV5-1; 13 bases fit TRBD2. The length of the CDR3 is 16 residues. V gave up 4 bases and J gave up 4 bases; unmatched junction bases: 6. Looked up from germline, CDR1 is SGHRS and CDR2 is YFSETQ.